This TCR beta chain was sequenced in a study of T cell repertoires in cytomegalovirus infection. Whole-study context: Recently identified HLA-C-restricted CMV epitopes and well-studied HLA-B-restricted CMV epitopes were used by the study.

Regarding this clonotype: Its antigen is unknown.

Germline lookup yields CDR1 SEHNR and CDR2 FQNEAQ (reference sequence). The CDR3 spans 14 residues. V lost 2 bases and J 2 bases, leaving 10 bases between the germline ends. TCRdb analysed the reads with MiXCR anew, one entry per CDR3 protein. The sample has roughly 150,000 distinct CDR3 sequences, roughly 20% seen once. This TCR derives from a human donor in good health (CMV status not recorded). Some clones in this sample may be carry-over from other donors' samples. The sample consisted of CD8+ T cells from cultured PBMCs, taken from culture after CMV antigen stimulation. The V call is TRBV7-9, the J call TRBJ2-7, with TRBD1 as a possible D gene (5 bases). CDR3: CASSLQQAPYEQYF. Here the CDR3 DNA reads TGTGCCAGCAGCTTACAACAGGCCCCCTACGAGCAGTACTTC.